What follows are 13 T cell receptor beta chains derived from one specimen sequenced in a study of PD-L1 blockade in urothelial cancer. Repertoires were generated with immunoSEQ multiplex PCR, while TCRdb's copy carries only in-frame clones and drops some. This sample carries tens of thousands of clones, 90% of them seen once, and the ten largest clones take 1.5% to 2%. Stated time point: pretreatment peripheral blood. Specimen: PBMCs, collected around atezolizumab (anti-PD-L1) treatment. These receptors were obtained from a man aged 60-69 years with urothelial cancer.

This chain joins TRBV4-1 and TRBJ1-2; TRBD1 agrees at 7 bases. CDR3 length equals 17 residues. Trimming took 4 bases from V and 5 from J; bases not matched to a gene: 16. Germline-derived CDR1 and CDR2 are MGHRA and YSYEKL. CDR3 nucleotides: TGCGCCAGCAGCCGCCTCCAGTTGGGGACAGACAATTATGGCTACACCTTC. Residues: CASSRLQLGTDNYGYTF.

The rearrangement joins TRBV25-1 to TRBJ1-2; 8 bases match TRBD1. J gave up 4 bases and V 3 bases, and 7 bases lay outside the gene matches. Germline CDR1 is MGHDK and CDR2 is SYGVNS. This CDR3 contains 15 residues. The CDR3 loop reads CASSDSPGGAYGYTF. The CDR3 region has the DNA TGTGCCAGCAGTGATTCTCCAGGGGGCGCCTATGGCTACACCTTC.

This clone was observed a handful of times. The V and J genes are TRBV2 and TRBJ1-2, with 7 bases fitting TRBD1. There are 14 residues in the CDR3. Trimming took 5 bases from V and 3 from J; bases not matched to a gene: 6. The germline V gene encodes CDR1 SNHLY and CDR2 FYNNEI. The CDR3 sequence is CASSSLTGDYGYTF. In nucleotides, the CDR3 is TGTGCCAGCAGTTCGCTCACAGGGGACTATGGCTACACCTTC.

The rearrangement joins TRBV28 to TRBJ1-1; tentative D call: TRBD1 (6 bases). V gave up 8 bases and J gave up 4 bases, with 11 bases separating them. The CDR3 has 12 residues. Looked up from germline, CDR1 is MDHEN and CDR2 is SYDVKM. The CDR3, as DNA: TGTGCCAGCGTTTCCAGGGGCACTGAAGCTTTCTTT. Its translation: CASVSRGTEAFF.

Note on this clone: An end of the junction differs from the germline gene, which may be a read error. This chain uses TRBV7-7 with TRBJ2-3; D is unclear. This CDR3 is built from 15 residues. Germline CDR1 SSHAT, CDR2 FNYEAQ (reference sequence). Here the CDR3 DNA reads TGTGCTAGCAGCCCCACTTACAACCTAGCAGATACGCAGTATTTT. This gives the protein CASSPTYNLADTQYF.

CDR3 region: CASSISARNYGYTF. The DNA of the CDR3 is TGTGCCAGTAGTATCAGCGCGAGGAACTATGGCTACACCTTC. The chain recombines TRBV19 with TRBJ1-2; unclear D gene. The CDR3 loop spans 14 amino acids. Germline V CDR1 and CDR2: LNHDA, SQIVND (reference sequence). V lost 3 bases, J lost 2 bases, and 10 bases lay in between.

The V call is TRBV19, the J call TRBJ2-2, with a tentative D call TRBD1 (6 bases). The V gene's germline CDR1 is LNHDA and CDR2 SQIVND (reference sequence). The CDR3 consists of 15 residues. Trimming cost V 5 bases and J 0 bases, with 10 bases left between them. This CDR3 is CASSRTDANTGELFF. CDR3 coding DNA: TGTGCCAGTAGTCGGACAGATGCGAACACCGGGGAGCTGTTTTTT.

This chain links TRBV19 with TRBJ2-2, with 8 bases identical to TRBD1. The CDR3 is 14 amino acids. Germline V gene lookup returns CDR1 LNHDA and CDR2 SQIVND (reference sequence). V trimming: 6 bases; J trimming: 0 bases; junction bases outside the gene matches: 0. The CDR3 loop reads CASRQGANTGELFF. The CDR3 DNA follows: TGTGCCAGTAGACAGGGGGCGAACACCGGGGAGCTGTTTTTT.

The chain is built from TRBV4-1 and TRBJ2-1; TRBD2 matches 13 bases. Per germline, CDR1 MGHRA and CDR2 YSYEKL. The length of the CDR3 is 15 residues. V lost 5 bases, J lost 10 bases, and 8 bases stayed unmatched. In nucleotides, the CDR3 is TGCGCCAGCAGCGATGGACTAGCGGGGGTCCGGGAGCAGTTCTTC. Translation: CASSDGLAGVREQFF.

The rearrangement joins TRBV7-2 to TRBJ2-5; D is perhaps TRBD2 (7 bases). Trimming took off 1 base at V and 14 bases at J, with 20 bases between the two ends. Germline values: CDR1 SGHTA, CDR2 FQGNSA. The CDR3 consists of 14 residues. CDR3 amino acids: CASSLEGGGSPPYF. CDR3 in DNA: TGTGCCAGCAGCTTAGAGGGGGGGGGTTCTCCGCCCTACTTC.

This clone was recorded a few times. The chain couples TRBV7-2 to TRBJ1-5, with D perhaps TRBD1 (5 bases). Germline values: CDR1 SGHTA, CDR2 FQGNSA. CDR3 length: 13 amino acids. Trimming cost V 5 bases and J 2 bases, with 7 bases left between them. The CDR3 loop reads CASSPQGNQPQHF. The CDR3 region has the DNA TGTGCCAGCAGCCCACAGGGCAATCAGCCCCAGCATTTT.

The rearrangement joins TRBV7-6 to TRBJ2-6; TRBD1 matches at 7 bases. Trimming cost V 5 bases and J 3 bases; bases outside gene matches: 7. CDR3 size: 16 residues. Per the germline V gene, CDR1 is SGHVS and CDR2 is FNYEAQ. CDR3 coding DNA: TGTGCCAGCAGCATTAACAGGGGTCATGGGGCCAACGTCCTGACTTTC. Translation gives CASSINRGHGANVLTF.

This sequence joins TRBV14 and TRBJ2-7, with 9 bases identical to TRBD2. CDR3 length equals 15 residues. The trim removed 1 base at V and 4 bases at J, leaving 5 bases unmatched. Germline V CDR1 and CDR2: SGHDN, FVKESK. DNA for the CDR3: TGTGCCAGCAGCCAAGTTAGCGGGGGCCCTTACGAGCAGTACTTC. Its translation: CASSQVSGGPYEQYF. Supplemented by reference TRBV14 and TRBJ2-7, the full variable domain reads EAGVTQFPSHSVIEKGQTVTLRCDPISGHDNLYWYRRVMGKEIKFLLHFVKESKQDESGMPNNRFLAERTGGTYSTLKVQPAELEDSGVYFCASSQVSGGPYEQYFGPGTRLTVT.